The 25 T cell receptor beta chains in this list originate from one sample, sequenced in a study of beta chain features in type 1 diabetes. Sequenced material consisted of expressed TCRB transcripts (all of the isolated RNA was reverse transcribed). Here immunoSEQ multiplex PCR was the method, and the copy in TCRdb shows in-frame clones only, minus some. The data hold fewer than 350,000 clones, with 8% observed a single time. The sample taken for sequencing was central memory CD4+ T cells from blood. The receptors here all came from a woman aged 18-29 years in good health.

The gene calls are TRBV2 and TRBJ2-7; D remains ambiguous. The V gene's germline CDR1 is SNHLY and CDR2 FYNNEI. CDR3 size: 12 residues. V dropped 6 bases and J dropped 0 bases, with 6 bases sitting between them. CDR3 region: CASSQTSYEQYV. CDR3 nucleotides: TGTGCCAGCAGCCAGACCTCCTACGAGCAGTACGTC.

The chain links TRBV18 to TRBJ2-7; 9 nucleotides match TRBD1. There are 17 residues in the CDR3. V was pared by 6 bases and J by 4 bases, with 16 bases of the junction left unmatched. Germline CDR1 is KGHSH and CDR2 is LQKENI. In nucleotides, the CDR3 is TGTGCCAGCTCCCCAACAGGGGGCAGGTCCTCCTATTACGAGCAGTACTTC. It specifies CASSPTGGRSSYYEQYF.

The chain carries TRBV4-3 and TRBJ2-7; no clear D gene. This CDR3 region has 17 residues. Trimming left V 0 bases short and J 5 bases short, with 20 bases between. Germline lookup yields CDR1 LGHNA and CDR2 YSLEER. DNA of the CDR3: TGCGCCAGCAGCCAAGAAGATAAAGGACCAGCCCCCCACGAGCAGTACTTC. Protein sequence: CASSQEDKGPAPHEQYF.

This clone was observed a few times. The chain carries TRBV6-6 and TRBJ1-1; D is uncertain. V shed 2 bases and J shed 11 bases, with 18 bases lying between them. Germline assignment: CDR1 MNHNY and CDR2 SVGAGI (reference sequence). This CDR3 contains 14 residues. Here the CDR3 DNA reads TGTGCCAGCAGTTACCCGGGCGAAGGGCTTGTGGCTTTCTTT. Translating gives CASSYPGEGLVAFF.

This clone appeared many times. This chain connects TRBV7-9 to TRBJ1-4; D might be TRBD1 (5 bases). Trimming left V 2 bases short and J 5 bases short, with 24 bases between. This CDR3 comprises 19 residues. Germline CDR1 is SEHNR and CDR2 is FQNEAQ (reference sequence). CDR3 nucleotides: TGTGCCAGCAGCTTAAAACCGTATAGCGTCGCCGGGGGGAATGAAAAACTGTTTTTT. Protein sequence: CASSLKPYSVAGGNEKLFF.

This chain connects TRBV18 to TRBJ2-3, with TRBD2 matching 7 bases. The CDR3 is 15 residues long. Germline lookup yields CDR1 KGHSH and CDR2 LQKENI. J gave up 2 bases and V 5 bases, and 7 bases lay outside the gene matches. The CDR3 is CASSSLAVITDTQYF. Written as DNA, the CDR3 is TGTGCCAGCTCATCCCTAGCGGTAATCACAGATACGCAGTATTTT.

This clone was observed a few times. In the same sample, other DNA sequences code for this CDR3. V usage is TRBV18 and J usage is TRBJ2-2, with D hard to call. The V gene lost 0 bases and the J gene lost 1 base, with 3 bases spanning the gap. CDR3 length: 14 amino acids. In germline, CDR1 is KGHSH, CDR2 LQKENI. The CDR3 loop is CASSPPRNTGELFF. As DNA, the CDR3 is TGTGCCAGCTCACCACCGAGGAACACCGGGGAGCTGTTTTTT.

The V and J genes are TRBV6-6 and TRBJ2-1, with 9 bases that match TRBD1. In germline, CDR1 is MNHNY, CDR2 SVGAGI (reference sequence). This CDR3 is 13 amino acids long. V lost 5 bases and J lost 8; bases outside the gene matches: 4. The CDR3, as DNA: TGTGCCAGCAGTCTACAGGGGGCCCATGAGCAGTTCTTC. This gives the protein CASSLQGAHEQFF.

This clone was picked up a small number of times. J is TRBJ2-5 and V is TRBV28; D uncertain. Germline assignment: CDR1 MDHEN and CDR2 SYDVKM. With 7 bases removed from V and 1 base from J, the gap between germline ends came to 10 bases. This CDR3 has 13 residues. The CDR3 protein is CASTPTVQETQYF. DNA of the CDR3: TGTGCCAGCACCCCCACGGTCCAAGAGACCCAGTACTTC.

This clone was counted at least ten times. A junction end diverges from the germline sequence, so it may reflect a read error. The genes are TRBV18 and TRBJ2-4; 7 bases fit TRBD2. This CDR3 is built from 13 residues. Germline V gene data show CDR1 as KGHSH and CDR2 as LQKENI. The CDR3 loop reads CASSPPSSGIPHF. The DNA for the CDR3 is TGTGCCAGCTCACCACCGTCGAGCGGGATCCCCCACTTC.

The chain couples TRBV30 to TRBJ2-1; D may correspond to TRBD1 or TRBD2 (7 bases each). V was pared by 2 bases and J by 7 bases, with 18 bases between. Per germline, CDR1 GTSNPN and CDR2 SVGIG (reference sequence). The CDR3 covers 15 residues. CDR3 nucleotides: TGTGCCTGGAGTTGGTCCAGGGGGGGGATGAATGAGCAGTTCTTC. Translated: CAWSWSRGGMNEQFF.

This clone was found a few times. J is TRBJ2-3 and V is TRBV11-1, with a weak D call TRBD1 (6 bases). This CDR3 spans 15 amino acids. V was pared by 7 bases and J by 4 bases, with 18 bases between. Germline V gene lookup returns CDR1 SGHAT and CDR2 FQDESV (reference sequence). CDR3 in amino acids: CASTSGGGRADTQYF. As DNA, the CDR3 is TGTGCCAGCACGAGCGGTGGGGGCCGGGCAGATACGCAGTATTTT.

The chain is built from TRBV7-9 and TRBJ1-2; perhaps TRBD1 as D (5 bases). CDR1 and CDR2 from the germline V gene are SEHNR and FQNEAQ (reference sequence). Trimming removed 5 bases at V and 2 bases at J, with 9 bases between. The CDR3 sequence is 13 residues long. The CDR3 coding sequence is TGTGCCAGCAGCCATCAGGGAAACTATGGCTACACCTTC. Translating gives CASSHQGNYGYTF.

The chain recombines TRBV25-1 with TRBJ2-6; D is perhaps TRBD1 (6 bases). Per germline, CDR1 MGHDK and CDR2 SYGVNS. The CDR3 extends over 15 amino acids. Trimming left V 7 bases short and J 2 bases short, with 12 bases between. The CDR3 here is CASTPGQPGANVLTF. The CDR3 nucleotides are TGTGCCAGCACCCCGGGACAACCTGGGGCCAACGTCCTGACTTTC.

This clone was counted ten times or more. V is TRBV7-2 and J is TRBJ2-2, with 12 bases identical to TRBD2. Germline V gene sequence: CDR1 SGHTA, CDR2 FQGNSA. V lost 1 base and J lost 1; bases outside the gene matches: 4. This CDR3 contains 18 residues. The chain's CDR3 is CASSLDASGRGNTGELFF. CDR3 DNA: TGTGCCAGCAGCTTAGACGCTAGCGGGAGGGGGAACACCGGGGAGCTGTTTTTT.

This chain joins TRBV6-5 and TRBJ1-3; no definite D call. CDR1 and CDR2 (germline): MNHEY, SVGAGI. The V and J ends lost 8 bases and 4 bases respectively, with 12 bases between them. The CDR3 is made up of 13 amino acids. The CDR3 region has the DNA TGTGCCAGCGGGGAACTGGAGGGAAACACCATATATTTT. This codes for CASGELEGNTIYF.

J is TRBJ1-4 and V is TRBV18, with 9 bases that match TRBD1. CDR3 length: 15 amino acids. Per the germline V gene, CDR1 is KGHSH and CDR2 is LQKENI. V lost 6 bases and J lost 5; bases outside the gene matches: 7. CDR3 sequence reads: CASSPNRGLNEKLFF. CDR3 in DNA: TGTGCCAGCTCGCCTAACAGGGGGCTAAATGAAAAACTGTTTTTT.

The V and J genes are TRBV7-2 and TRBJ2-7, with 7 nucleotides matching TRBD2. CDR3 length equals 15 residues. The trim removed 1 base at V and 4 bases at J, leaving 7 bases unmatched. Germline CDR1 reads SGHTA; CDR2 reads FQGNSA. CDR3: CASSLVGGSDYEQYF. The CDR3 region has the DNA TGTGCCAGCAGCTTAGTAGGCGGGAGTGATTACGAGCAGTACTTC.

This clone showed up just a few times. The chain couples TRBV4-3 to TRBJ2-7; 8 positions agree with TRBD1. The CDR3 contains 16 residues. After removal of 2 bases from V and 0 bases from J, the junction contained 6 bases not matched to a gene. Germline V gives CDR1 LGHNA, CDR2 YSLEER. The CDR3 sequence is CASSQFGQGGSYEQYF. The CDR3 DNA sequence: TGCGCCAGCAGCCAATTCGGACAGGGAGGCTCCTACGAGCAGTACTTC.

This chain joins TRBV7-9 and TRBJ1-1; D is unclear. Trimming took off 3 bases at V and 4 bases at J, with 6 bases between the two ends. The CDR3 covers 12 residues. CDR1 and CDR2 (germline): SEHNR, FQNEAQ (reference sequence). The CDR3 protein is CASSFTATEAFF. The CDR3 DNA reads TGTGCCAGCAGCTTCACCGCCACTGAAGCTTTCTTT.

CDR3 amino acids: CASSLDRRGYTF. For the CDR3, the DNA is TGTGCCAGCAGCTTAGACCGCCGTGGCTACACCTTC. The chain carries TRBV7-9 and TRBJ1-2, with no clear D. Trimming stripped 1 base from V and 7 bases from J, with 7 bases between. This CDR3 region has 12 residues. Looked up from germline, CDR1 is SEHNR and CDR2 is FQNEAQ (reference sequence).

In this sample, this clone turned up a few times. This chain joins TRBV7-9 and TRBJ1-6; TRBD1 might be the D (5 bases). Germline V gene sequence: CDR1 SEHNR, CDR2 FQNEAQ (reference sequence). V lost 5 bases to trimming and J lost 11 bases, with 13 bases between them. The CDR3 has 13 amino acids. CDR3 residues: CASSPDRTAPLHF. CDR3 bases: TGTGCCAGCAGCCCAGACAGAACAGCACCCCTCCACTTT.

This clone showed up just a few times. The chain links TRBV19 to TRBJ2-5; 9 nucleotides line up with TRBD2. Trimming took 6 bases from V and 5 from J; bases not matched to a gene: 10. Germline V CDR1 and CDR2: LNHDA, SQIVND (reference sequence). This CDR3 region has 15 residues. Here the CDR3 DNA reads TGTGCCAGTAGCAGATTTAGCGGGAGAGAGGAGACCCAGTACTTC. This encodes CASSRFSGREETQYF.

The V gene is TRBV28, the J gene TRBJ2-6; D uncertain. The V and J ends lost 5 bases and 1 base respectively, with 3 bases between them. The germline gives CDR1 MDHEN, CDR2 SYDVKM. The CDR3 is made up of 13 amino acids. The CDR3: CASSESGANVLTF. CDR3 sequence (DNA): TGTGCCAGCAGTGAGTCTGGGGCCAACGTCCTGACTTTC.

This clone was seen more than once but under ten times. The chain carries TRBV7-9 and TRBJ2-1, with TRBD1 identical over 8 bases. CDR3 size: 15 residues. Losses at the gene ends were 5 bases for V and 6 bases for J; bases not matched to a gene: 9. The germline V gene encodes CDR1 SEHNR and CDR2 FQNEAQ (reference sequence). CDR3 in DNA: TGTGCCAGCAGCCCCCGGACAGGGATGAGCAATGAGCAGTTCTTC. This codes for CASSPRTGMSNEQFF.